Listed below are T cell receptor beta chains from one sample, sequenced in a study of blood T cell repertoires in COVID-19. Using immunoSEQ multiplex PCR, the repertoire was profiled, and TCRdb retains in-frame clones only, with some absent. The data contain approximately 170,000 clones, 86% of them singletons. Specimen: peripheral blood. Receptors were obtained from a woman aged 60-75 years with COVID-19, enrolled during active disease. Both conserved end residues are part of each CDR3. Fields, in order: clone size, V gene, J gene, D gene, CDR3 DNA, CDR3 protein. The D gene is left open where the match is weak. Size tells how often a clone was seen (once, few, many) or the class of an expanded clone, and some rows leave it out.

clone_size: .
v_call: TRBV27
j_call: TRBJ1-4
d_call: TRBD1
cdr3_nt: TGTGCCAGCAGTTTAGCAGGGGGAATAGAAAAACTGTTTTTT
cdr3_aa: CASSLAGGIEKLFF

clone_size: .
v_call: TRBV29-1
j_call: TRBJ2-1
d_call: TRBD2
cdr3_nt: TGCAGCGTTGAAATCTCGGGAGGGCCCTCGGATGAGCAGTTCTTC
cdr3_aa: CSVEISGGPSDEQFF

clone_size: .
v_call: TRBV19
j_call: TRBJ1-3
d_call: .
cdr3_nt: TGTGCCAGTAGTATGGCCACCGGAAACACCATATATTTT
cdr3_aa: CASSMATGNTIYF

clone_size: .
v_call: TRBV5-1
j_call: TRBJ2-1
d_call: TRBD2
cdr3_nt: TGCGCCAGCAGCTTGTATCCGGGAGGCAATGAGCAGTTCTTC
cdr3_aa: CASSLYPGGNEQFF

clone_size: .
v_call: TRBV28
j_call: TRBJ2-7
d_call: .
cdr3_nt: TGTGCCAGCAGTCCCCCTCTCGGGGAGCAGTACTTC
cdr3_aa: CASSPPLGEQYF

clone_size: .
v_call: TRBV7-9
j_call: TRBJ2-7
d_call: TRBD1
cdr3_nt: TGTGCCAGCAGCCCAGGGGGCGTCTCTTACGAGCAGTACTTC
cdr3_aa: CASSPGGVSYEQYF

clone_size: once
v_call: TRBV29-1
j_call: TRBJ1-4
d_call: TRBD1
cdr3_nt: TGCAGCGCTACAGGGGGAATGGGAGAAAAACTGTTTTTT
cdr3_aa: CSATGGMGEKLFF

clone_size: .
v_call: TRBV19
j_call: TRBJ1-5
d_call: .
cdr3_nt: TGTGCCAGTAGTGGTGGCCAGCCCCAGCATTTT
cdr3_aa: CASSGGQPQHF

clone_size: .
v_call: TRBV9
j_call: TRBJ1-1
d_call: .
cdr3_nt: TGTGCCAGCACCGCTCGGTCGGTTACGAACACTGAAGCTTTCTTT
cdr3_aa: CASTARSVTNTEAFF

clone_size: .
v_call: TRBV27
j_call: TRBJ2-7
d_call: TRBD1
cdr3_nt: TGTGCCACCGACTTAGGGGGCCGCGAGCAGTACTTC
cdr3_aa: CATDLGGREQYF

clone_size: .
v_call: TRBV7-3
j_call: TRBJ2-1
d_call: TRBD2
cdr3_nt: TGTGCCAGCAGCTTAAATAGCGGGAAATACAATGAGCAGTTCTTC
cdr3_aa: CASSLNSGKYNEQFF

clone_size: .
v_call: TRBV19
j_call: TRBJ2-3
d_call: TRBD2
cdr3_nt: TGTGCCAGTAGTTCCACTAGCGGGAGCACAGATACGCAGTATTTT
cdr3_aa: CASSSTSGSTDTQYF

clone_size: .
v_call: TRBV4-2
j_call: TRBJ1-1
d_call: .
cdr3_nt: TGTGCCAGCAGCCAAGATCTGAACAGGCGATACACTGAAGCTTTCTTT
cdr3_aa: CASSQDLNRRYTEAFF

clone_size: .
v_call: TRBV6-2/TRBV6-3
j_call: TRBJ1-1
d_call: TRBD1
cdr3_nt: TGTGCCAGCAGCCGCAGACAGGGGAGTTACATGAACACTGAAGCTTTCTTT
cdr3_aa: CASSRRQGSYMNTEAFF

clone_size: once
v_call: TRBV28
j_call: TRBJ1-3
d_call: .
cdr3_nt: TGTGCCAGCAGTTTGTTTGGGGCCTCTGGAAACACCATATATTTT
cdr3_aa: CASSLFGASGNTIYF

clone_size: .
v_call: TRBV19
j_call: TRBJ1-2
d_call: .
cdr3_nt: TGTGCCAGTAGTTCCTCAGGGGAACGGTATGGCTACACCTTC
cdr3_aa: CASSSSGERYGYTF

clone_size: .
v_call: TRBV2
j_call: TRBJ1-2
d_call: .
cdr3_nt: TGTGCCAGCAGAAAGGGGGACGGCTACACCTTC
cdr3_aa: CASRKGDGYTF

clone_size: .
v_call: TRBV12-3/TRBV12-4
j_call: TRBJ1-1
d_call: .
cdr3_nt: TGTGCCAGCAGCAGGGTCTCAGGGACTGAAGCTTTCTTT
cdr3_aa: CASSRVSGTEAFF

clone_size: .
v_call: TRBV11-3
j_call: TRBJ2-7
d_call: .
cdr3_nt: TGTGCCAGCAGCCGCTCAGGGCCCTCCTACGAGCAGTACTTC
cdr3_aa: CASSRSGPSYEQYF

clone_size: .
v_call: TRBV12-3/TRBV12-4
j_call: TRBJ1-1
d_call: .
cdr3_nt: TGTGCCAGCAGTAGCAGGGTGGCCACTGAAGCTTTCTTT
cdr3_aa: CASSSRVATEAFF

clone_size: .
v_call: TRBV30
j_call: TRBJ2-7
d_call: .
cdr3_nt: TGTGCCTTTTCGCGGGGCGGGCGGACCTACGAGCAGTACTTC
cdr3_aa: CAFSRGGRTYEQYF

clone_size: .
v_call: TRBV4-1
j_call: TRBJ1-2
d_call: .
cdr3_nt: TGCGCCAGCAGCCAAGAACTGGCGGCCAACTATGGCTACACCTTC
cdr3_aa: CASSQELAANYGYTF

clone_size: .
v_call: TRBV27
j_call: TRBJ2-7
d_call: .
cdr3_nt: TGTGCCAGCAGTTTGGGCAGTCTGTACGAGCAGTACTTC
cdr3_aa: CASSLGSLYEQYF

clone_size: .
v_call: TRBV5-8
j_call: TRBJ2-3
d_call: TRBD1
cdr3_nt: TGTGCCAGCAGCCCAAGACAGGGGACAGATACGCAGTATTTT
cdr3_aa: CASSPRQGTDTQYF

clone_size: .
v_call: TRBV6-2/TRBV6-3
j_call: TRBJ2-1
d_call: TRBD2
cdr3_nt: TGTGCCAGCAGTGGCACGGGAGGGTACAATGAGCAGTTCTTC
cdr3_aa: CASSGTGGYNEQFF

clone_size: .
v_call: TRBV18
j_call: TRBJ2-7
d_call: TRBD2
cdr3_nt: TGTGCCAGCTCACCAGTGACTAGCGGGAGCAACGAGCAGTACTTC
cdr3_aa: CASSPVTSGSNEQYF

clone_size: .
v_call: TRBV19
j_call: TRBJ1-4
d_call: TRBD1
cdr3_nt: TGTGCCAGTAGTATAGGTGGGACAGAGATCAATGAAAAACTGTTTTTT
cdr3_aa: CASSIGGTEINEKLFF

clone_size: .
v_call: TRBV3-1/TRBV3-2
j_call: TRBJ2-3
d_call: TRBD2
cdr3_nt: TGTGCCAGCAGCCTTTGGACTAGCGGGAGGGGCACAGATACGCAGTATTTT
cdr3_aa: CASSLWTSGRGTDTQYF

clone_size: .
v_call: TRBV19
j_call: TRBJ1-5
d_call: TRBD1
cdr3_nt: TGTGCCAGTCGAGACAGGGCTCACGGCAATCAGCCCCAGCATTTT
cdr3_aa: CASRDRAHGNQPQHF

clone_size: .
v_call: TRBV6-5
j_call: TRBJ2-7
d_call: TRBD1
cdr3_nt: TGTGCCAGCACCCCAGGGGGCCGCTCCTACGAGCAGTACTTC
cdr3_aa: CASTPGGRSYEQYF

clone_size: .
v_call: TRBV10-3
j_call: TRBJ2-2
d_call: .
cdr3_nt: TGTGCCATCAGACCGGGGACGAACACCGGGGAGCTGTTTTTT
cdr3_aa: CAIRPGTNTGELFF

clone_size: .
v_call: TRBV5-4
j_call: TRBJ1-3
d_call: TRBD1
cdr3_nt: TGTGCCAGCAGCTCACAGGGGGCGGCGAACACCATATATTTT
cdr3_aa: CASSSQGAANTIYF

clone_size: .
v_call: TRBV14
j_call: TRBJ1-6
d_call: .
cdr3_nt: TGTGCCAGCAGCCAAGTCCCGAATTCACCCCTCCACTTT
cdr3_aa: CASSQVPNSPLHF

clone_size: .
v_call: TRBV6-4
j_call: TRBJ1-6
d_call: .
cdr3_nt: TGTGCCAGCAGTTACCGGGGGGACGGTAATTCACCCCTCCACTTT
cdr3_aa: CASSYRGDGNSPLHF

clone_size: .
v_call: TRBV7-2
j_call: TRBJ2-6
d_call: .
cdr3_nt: TGTGCCAGCAGCTTAGTAGGCAGGGCGAGCTCTGGGGCCAACGTCCTGACTTTC
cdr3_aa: CASSLVGRASSGANVLTF

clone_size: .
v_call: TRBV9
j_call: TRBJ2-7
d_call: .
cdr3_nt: TGTGCCAGCAGCGTAGGGACTCAATACGAGCAGTACTTC
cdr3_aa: CASSVGTQYEQYF

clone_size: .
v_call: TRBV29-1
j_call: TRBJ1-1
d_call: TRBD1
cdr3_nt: TGCAGCGTGTACAAACCCCCCGCCGGGACAGGGGTTGAAGCTTTCTTT
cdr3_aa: CSVYKPPAGTGVEAFF

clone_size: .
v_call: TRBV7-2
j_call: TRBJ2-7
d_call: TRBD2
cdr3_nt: TGTGCCAGCAGCTTAGCCACCCCAAGGCTAGCGGGAGGGGGGAACCCCTACGAGCAGTACTTC
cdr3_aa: CASSLATPRLAGGGNPYEQYF

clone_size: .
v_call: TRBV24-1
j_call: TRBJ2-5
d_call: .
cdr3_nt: TGTGCCACCAGTGAGCCCGGACTGACACAAGAGACCCAGTACTTC
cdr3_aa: CATSEPGLTQETQYF

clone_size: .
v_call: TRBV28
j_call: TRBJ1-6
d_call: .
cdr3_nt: TGTGCCAGCAGTTTCCCAGGGGTTGGTTCACCCCTCCACTTT
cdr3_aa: CASSFPGVGSPLHF

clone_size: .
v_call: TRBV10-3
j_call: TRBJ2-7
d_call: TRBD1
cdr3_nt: TGTGCCATCAGGACTACTATAACCGGGACAGCGCACGAGCAGTACTTC
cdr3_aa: CAIRTTITGTAHEQYF

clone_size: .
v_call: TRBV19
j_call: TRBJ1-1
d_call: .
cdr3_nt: TGTGCCAGTAGTATTATTGCGGGCACTGAAGCTTTCTTT
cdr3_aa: CASSIIAGTEAFF

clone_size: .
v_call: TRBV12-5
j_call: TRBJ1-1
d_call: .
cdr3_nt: TGTGCTAGTGGCCTTGGGGAGGGAAGGGGCACTGAAGCTTTCTTT
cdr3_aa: CASGLGEGRGTEAFF

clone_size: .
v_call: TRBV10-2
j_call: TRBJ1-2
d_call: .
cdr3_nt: TGCGCCAGCAGTGACCCCCCTCAGGCCTATGGCTACACCTTC
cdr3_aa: CASSDPPQAYGYTF

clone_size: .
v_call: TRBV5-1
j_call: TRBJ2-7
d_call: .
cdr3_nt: TGCGCCAGCAGCCTCGGGATTACCTACGAGCAGTACTTC
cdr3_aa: CASSLGITYEQYF

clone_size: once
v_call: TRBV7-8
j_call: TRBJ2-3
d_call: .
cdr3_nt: TGTGCCAGCAGCTCCCGGAGGGCAGATACGCAGTATTTT
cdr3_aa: CASSSRRADTQYF

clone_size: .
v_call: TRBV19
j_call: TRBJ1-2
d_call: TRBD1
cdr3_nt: TGTGCCAGCAGCTGGGGACAGGGGAACTATGGCTACACCTTC
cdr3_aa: CASSWGQGNYGYTF

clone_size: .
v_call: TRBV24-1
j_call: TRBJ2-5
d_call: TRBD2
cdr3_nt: TGTGCCACCAGTGATCTGGGGGGAGGGGAGACCCAGTACTTC
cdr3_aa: CATSDLGGGETQYF

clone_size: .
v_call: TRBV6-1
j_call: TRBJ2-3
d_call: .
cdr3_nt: TGTGCCAGCAGTGTAGGCCCCCGGGGACAAACAACAGATACGCAGTATTTT
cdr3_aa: CASSVGPRGQTTDTQYF

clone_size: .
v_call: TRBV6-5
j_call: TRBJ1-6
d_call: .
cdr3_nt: TGTGCCAGCAGTCGCAGTAATTCACCCCTCCACTTT
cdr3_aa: CASSRSNSPLHF

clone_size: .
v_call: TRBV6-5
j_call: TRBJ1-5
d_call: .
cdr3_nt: TGTGCCAGCCGGACGGTGGGGAGAAGCAATCAGCCCCAGCATTTT
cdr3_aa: CASRTVGRSNQPQHF

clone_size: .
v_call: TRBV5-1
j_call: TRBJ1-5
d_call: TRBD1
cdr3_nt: TGCGCCAGCAGCTTGGGAACAGGGGACCTTCAGCATTTT
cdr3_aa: CASSLGTGDLQHF

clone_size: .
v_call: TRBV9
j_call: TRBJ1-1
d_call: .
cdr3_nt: TGTGCCAGCAGCGCCACAGGGTCTGAAGCTTTCTTT
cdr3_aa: CASSATGSEAFF

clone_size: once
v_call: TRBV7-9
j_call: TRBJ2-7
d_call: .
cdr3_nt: TGTGCCAGCAGCTCAGGGGACGGGTCCTACGAGCAGTACTTC
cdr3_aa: CASSSGDGSYEQYF

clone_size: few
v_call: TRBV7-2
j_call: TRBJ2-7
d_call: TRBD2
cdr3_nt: TGTGCCAGCAGCTTTAATGCCGGGGGGTACGAGCAGTACTTC
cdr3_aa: CASSFNAGGYEQYF

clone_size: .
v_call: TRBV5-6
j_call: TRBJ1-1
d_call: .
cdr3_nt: TGTGCCAGCAGTCCCGGTGGGGCTTTCCGCACTGAAGCTTTCTTT
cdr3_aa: CASSPGGAFRTEAFF

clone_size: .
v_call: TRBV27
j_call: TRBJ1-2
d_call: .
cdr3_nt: TGTGCCAGCAGTCACCTCGGGGGAGCTATTCTCTATGGCTACACCTTC
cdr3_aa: CASSHLGGAILYGYTF

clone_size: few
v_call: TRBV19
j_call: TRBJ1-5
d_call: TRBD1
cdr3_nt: TGTGCCAGTAGTATCATTGGGACAGGGTATCAGCCCCAGCATTTT
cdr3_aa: CASSIIGTGYQPQHF

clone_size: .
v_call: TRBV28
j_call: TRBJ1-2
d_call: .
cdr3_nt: TGTGCCAGCAGTTCCGGACAAGGTCGCCTCATCTATGGCTACACCTTC
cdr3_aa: CASSSGQGRLIYGYTF

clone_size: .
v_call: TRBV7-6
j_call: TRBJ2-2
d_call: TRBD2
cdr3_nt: TGTGCCAGCAGCTTAGCCTCTAGCGGGAACACCGGGGAGCTGTTTTTT
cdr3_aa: CASSLASSGNTGELFF